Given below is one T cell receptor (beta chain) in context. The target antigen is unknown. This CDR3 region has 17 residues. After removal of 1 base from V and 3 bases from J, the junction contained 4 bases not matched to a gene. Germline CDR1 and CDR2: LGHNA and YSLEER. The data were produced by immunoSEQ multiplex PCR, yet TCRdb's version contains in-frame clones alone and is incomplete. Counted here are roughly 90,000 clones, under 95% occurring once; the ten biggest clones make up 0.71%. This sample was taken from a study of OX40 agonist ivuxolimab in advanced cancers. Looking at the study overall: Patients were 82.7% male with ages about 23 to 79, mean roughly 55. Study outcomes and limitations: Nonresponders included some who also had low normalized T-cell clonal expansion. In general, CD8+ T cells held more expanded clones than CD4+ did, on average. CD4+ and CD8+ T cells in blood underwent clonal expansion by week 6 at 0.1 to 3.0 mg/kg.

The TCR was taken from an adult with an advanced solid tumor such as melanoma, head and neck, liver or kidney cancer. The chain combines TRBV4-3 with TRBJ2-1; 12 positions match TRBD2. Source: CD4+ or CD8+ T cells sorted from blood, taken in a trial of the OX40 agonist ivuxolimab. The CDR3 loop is CASSQASGGAYYNEQFF. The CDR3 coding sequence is TGCGCCAGCAGCCAAGCTAGCGGGGGGGCCTACTACAATGAGCAGTTCTTC.